One sample yielded the 13 T cell receptor beta chains listed below, sequenced in a study of CD8 T cells in Susac syndrome. It was with random hexamers that about 0.45 to 1 ug RNA was reverse transcribed. A single record per CDR3 protein comes from TCRdb applying MiXCR to the immunoSEQ multiplex PCR reads. The sample holds approximately 170,000 distinct CDR3 sequences; just over 90% are singletons and the top ten take 0.065% to 0.085%. What was sequenced was CD4+ T cells from PBMCs. Source of these receptors: a human donor in good health.

The rearrangement joins TRBV7-2 to TRBJ2-7; 8 bases map to TRBD1. Germline values: CDR1 SGHTA, CDR2 FQGNSA. CDR3 length: 18 residues. V shed 0 bases and J 3 bases; nucleotides not matched to a gene: 13. The CDR3 DNA reads as TGTGCCAGCAGCTTAGCCGGACAGGGTGGCCCCAAGGACTACGAGCAGTACTTC. Translated: CASSLAGQGGPKDYEQYF.

The chain combines TRBV12-3 or TRBV12-4 with TRBJ2-3; the match to TRBD2 covers 7 bases. The J segment lost 2 bases and the V segment lost 7 bases, leaving 0 bases of the junction unmatched. This CDR3 has 12 residues. CDR3 protein: CASKRDTDTQYF. DNA of the CDR3: TGTGCCAGCAAGCGGGACACAGATACGCAGTATTTT.

This clonotype was detected a few times. The chain joins TRBV6-2 or TRBV6-3 to TRBJ2-7; 9 bases map to TRBD2. CDR1 and CDR2 from the germline V gene are MNHEY and SVGEGT. The CDR3 extends over 14 amino acids. Trimming cost V 2 bases and J 1 base; bases outside gene matches: 0. The CDR3 loop reads CASSYAGGSYEQYF. DNA for the CDR3: TGTGCCAGCAGTTACGCGGGGGGGTCCTACGAGCAGTACTTC.

The chain joins TRBV5-1 to TRBJ2-3; D is uncertain. The CDR3 loop spans 14 amino acids. Trimming removed 3 bases from V and 3 bases from J, with 11 bases in between. Germline CDR1 SGHRS, CDR2 YFSETQ. CDR3 residues: CASSSRSRTDTQYF. The CDR3 nucleotides are TGCGCCAGCAGCTCCCGGTCCCGAACAGATACGCAGTATTTT.

This chain uses TRBV19 with TRBJ2-1; TRBD1 might be the D (5 bases). The germline V gene encodes CDR1 LNHDA and CDR2 SQIVND (reference sequence). V was cut by 6 bases and J by 5 bases, with 8 bases left in between. This CDR3 is built from 12 residues. The CDR3 DNA reads as TGTGCCAGTAGAGTAGGGGACAATGAGCAGTTCTTC. Protein product: CASRVGDNEQFF.

The chain uses TRBV5-1 and TRBJ2-1; D is unclear. The length of the CDR3 is 17 residues. Trimming left V 2 bases short and J 1 base short, with 16 bases between. Germline CDR1 and CDR2: SGHRS and YFSETQ. The DNA for the CDR3 is TGCGCCAGCAGCTTTCACCAGACTGCAGATTCCTACAATGAGCAGTTCTTC. It encodes CASSFHQTADSYNEQFF. Based on the CDR3 plus reference TRBV5-1 and TRBJ2-1, the full variable domain is KAGVTQTPRYLIKTRGQQVTLSCSPISGHRSVSWYQQTPGQGLQFLFEYFSETQRNKGNFPGRFSGRQFSNSRSEMNVSTLELGDSALYLCASSFHQTADSYNEQFFGPGTRLTVL.

The chain employs TRBV6-6 and TRBJ2-7, with D tentatively TRBD1 (6 bases). Between the trimmed V and J ends, which lost 0 bases and 2 bases, there was a span of 8 bases. This CDR3 is 14 amino acids long. Germline V gives CDR1 MNHNY, CDR2 SVGAGI (reference sequence). The CDR3 here is CASSYSGATYEQYF. The CDR3 DNA follows: TGTGCCAGCAGTTACTCGGGGGCCACCTACGAGCAGTACTTC.

This chain connects TRBV2 to TRBJ1-4, with 7 bases matching TRBD1. The germline CDR1 and CDR2 sequences are SNHLY and FYNNEI. The V and J ends lost 6 bases and 7 bases, in that order; junction bases with no gene match: 11. The CDR3 has 15 amino acids. CDR3 protein: CASRGAGGGGEKLFF. The CDR3 region has the DNA TGTGCCAGCAGAGGGGCAGGGGGAGGAGGTGAAAAACTGTTTTTT.

The chain uses TRBV7-2 and TRBJ1-4, with D possibly matching TRBD1 (6 bases). CDR3 length: 14 residues. In germline, CDR1 is SGHTA, CDR2 FQGNSA. Deletions cut 5 bases from V and 4 bases from J, with 11 bases between. CDR3 protein: CASSPRGFNEKLFF. The CDR3 nucleotides are TGTGCCAGCAGCCCCAGGGGTTTTAATGAAAAACTGTTTTTT.

The CDR3, as DNA: TGTGCCAGCAGTGGACAGGGACGGGCTTACAATGAGCAGTTCTTC. Protein: CASSGQGRAYNEQFF. The chain links TRBV12-3 or TRBV12-4 to TRBJ2-1, with 8 nucleotides matching TRBD1. The CDR3 has 15 amino acids. J gave up 4 bases and V 5 bases, and 7 bases lay outside the gene matches.

The J gene is TRBJ1-2, the V gene TRBV28; D gene ambiguous. The V end lost 6 bases, the J end lost 5 bases, and 13 bases lay between the germline ends. The CDR3 sequence is 13 residues long. CDR1 MDHEN and CDR2 SYDVKM come from the germline V gene. Here the CDR3 DNA reads TGTGCCAGCAGCCCCTCGGTCGGATATGGCTACACCTTC. This encodes CASSPSVGYGYTF.

CDR3 sequence: CASSIIRNRAAAGANVLTF. The CDR3 bases are TGTGCCAGTAGTATAATTCGGAACAGGGCCGCCGCAGGGGCCAACGTCCTGACTTTC. The chain uses TRBV19 and TRBJ2-6, with TRBD1 as a possible D gene (6 bases). The CDR3 is 19 residues long. From germline, CDR1 is LNHDA and CDR2 SQIVND (reference sequence). Trimming stripped 2 bases from V and 4 bases from J, with 21 bases between.

The CDR3 region is CSVLGTSGTGSYEQYF. CDR3 coding DNA: TGCAGCGTTCTCGGGACTAGCGGGACGGGCTCCTACGAGCAGTACTTC. The rearrangement links TRBV29-1 to TRBJ2-7; TRBD2 aligns across 13 bases. CDR3 size: 16 residues. V shed 5 bases, J shed 0 bases, and the junction held 7 bases outside the gene matches. Germline assignment: CDR1 SQVTM and CDR2 ANQGSEA.